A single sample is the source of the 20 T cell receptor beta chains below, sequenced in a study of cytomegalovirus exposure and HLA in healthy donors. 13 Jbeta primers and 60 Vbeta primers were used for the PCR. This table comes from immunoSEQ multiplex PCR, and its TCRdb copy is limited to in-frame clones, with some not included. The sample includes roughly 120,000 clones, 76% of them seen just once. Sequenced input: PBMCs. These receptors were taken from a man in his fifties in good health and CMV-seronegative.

The CDR3 DNA follows: TGCAGTTACAGGGATCCTGGAAACACCATATATTTT. As protein: CSYRDPGNTIYF. V is TRBV29-1 and J is TRBJ1-3; weak D call: TRBD1 (6 bases). This CDR3 has 12 amino acids. Germline V gene sequence: CDR1 SQVTM, CDR2 ANQGSEA.

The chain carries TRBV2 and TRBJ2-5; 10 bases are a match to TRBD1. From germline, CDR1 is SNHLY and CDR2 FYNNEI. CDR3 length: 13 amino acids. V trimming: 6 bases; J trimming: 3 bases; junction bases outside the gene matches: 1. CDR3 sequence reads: CASRGTGEETQYF. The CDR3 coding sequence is TGTGCCAGCAGGGGGACAGGGGAAGAGACCCAGTACTTC.

CDR3 sequence (DNA): TGCGCCAGCAGCCAAGTATGGGGCAGAGGCAATCAGCCCCAGCATTTT. Translated, it gives CASSQVWGRGNQPQHF. The V and J genes are TRBV4-1 and TRBJ1-5, with D maybe TRBD1 (5 bases). Between the trimmed V and J ends, which lost 1 base and 2 bases, there was a span of 12 bases. This CDR3 has 16 residues. Germline CDR1 is MGHRA and CDR2 is YSYEKL.

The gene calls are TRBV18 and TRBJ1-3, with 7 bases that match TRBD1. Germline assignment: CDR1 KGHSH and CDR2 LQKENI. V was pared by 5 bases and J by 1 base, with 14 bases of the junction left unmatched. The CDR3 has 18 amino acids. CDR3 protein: CASSATGHDDASGNTIYF. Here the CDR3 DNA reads TGTGCCAGCTCAGCGACAGGGCACGATGACGCTTCTGGAAACACCATATATTTT.

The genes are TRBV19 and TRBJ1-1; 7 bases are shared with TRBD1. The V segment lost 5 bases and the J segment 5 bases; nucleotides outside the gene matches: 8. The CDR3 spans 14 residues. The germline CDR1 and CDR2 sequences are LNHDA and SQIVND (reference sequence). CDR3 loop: CASSVRGRETEAFF. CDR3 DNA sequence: TGTGCCAGTAGTGTAAGGGGGCGAGAGACTGAAGCTTTCTTT.

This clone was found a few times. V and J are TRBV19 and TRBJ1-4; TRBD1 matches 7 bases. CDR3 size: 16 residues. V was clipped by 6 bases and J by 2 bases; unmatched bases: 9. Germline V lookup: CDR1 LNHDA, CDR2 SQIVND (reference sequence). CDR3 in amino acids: CASSTTGITTNEKLFF. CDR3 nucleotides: TGTGCCAGTAGCACGACAGGGATAACGACTAATGAAAAACTGTTTTTT.

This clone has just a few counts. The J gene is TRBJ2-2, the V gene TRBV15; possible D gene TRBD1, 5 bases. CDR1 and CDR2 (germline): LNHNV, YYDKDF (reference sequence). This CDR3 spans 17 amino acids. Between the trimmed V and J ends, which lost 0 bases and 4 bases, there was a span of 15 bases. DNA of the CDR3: TGTGCCACCAGCAGAGATCTAAGGCAGGGTGGCACCGGGGAGCTGTTTTTT. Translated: CATSRDLRQGGTGELFF.

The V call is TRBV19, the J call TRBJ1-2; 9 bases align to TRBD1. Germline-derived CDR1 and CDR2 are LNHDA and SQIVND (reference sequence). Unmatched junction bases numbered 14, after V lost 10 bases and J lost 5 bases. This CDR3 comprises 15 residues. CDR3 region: CATKGHRGLEYGYTF. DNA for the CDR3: TGTGCCACAAAGGGCCACAGGGGGCTGGAATATGGCTACACCTTC. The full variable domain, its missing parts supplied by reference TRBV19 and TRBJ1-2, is DGGITQSPKYLFRKEGQNVTLSCEQNLNHDAMYWYRQDPGQGLRLIYYSQIVNDFQKGDIAEGYSVSREKKESFPLTVTSAQKNPTAFYLCATKGHRGLEYGYTFGSGTRLTVV.

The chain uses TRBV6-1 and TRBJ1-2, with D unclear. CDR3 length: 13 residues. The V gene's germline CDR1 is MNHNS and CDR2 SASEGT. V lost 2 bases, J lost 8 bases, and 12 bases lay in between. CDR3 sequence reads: CASSESGVYGYTF. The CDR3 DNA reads TGTGCCAGCAGTGAAAGCGGAGTCTACGGCTACACCTTC.

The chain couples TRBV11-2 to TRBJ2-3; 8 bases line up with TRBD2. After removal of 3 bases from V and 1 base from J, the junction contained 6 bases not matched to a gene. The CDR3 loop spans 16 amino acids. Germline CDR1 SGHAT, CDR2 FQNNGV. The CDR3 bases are TGTGCCAGCAGCTTGAGAGGAGCGGGAGGCACAGATACGCAGTATTTT. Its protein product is CASSLRGAGGTDTQYF.

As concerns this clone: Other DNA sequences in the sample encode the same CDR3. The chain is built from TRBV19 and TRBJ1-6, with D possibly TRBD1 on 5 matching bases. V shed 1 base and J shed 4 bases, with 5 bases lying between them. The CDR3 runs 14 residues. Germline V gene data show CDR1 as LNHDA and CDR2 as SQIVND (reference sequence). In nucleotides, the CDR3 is TGTGCCAGTAGTATAGGACAGTATAATTCACCCCTCCACTTT. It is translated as CASSIGQYNSPLHF.

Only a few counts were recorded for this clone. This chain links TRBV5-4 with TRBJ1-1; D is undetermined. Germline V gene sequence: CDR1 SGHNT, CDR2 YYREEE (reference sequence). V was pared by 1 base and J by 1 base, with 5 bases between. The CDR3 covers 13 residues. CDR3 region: CASSLKANTEAFF. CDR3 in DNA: TGTGCCAGCAGCTTGAAAGCGAACACTGAAGCTTTCTTT.

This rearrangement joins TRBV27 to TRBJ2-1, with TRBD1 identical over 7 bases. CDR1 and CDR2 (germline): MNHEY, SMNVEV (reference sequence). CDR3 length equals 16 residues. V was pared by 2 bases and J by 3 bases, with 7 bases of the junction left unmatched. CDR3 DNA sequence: TGTGCCAGCAGTTTAGCGGGCAGGGGGAACTACAATGAGCAGTTCTTC. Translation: CASSLAGRGNYNEQFF.

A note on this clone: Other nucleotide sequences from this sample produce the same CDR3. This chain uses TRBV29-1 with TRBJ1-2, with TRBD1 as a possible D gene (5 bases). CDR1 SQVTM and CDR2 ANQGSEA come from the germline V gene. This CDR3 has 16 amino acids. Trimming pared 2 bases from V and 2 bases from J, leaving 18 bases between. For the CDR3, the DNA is TGCAGCGTTGAACGGCGCCAGGGAAATTTAAACTATGGCTACACCTTC. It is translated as CSVERRQGNLNYGYTF.

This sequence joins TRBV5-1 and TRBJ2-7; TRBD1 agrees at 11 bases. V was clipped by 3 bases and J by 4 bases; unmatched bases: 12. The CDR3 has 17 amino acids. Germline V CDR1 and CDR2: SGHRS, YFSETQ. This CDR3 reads CASSSLGGQGAHYEQYF. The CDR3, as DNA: TGCGCCAGCAGCTCTCTCGGAGGACAGGGGGCGCATTACGAGCAGTACTTC.

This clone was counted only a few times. The CDR3 DNA is TGTGCCAGCAGTGAAGCCCAGAATGGCTACACCTTC. Its translation is CASSEAQNGYTF. The chain combines TRBV2 with TRBJ1-2, with unresolved D. Per the germline V gene, CDR1 is SNHLY and CDR2 is FYNNEI. The CDR3 totals 12 residues. Trimming took off 0 bases at V and 6 bases at J, with 5 bases between the two ends. Drawing the rest from reference TRBV2 and TRBJ1-2, the complete variable domain is EPEVTQTPSHQVTQMGQEVILRCVPISNHLYFYWYRQILGQKVEFLVSFYNNEISEKSEIFDDQFSVERPDGSNFTLKIRSTKLEDSAMYFCASSEAQNGYTFGSGTRLTVV.

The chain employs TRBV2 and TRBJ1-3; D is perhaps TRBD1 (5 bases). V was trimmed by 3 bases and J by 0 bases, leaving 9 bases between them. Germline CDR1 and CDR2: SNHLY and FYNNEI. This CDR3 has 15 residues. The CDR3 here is CASSDSRASGNTIYF. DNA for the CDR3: TGTGCCAGCAGTGATTCCAGGGCCTCTGGAAACACCATATATTTT.

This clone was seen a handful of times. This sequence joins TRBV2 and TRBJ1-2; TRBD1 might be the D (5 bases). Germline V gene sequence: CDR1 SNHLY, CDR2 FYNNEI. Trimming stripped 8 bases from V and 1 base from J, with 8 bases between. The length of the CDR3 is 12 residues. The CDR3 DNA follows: TGTGCCAGCTCCAGGGTTAACTATGGCTACACCTTC. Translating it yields CASSRVNYGYTF.

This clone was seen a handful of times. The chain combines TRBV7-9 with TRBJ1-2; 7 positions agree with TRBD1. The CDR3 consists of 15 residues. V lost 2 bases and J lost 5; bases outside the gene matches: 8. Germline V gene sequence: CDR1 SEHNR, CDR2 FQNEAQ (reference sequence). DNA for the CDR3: TGTGCCAGCAGCTTAACAGGGGACCTGGCGTATGGCTACACCTTC. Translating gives CASSLTGDLAYGYTF. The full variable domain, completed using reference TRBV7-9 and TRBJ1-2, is DTGVSQNPRHKITKRGQNVTFRCDPISEHNRLYWYRQTLGQGPEFLTYFQNEAQLEKSRLLSDRFSAERPKGSFSTLEIQRTEQGDSAMYLCASSLTGDLAYGYTFGSGTRLTVV.

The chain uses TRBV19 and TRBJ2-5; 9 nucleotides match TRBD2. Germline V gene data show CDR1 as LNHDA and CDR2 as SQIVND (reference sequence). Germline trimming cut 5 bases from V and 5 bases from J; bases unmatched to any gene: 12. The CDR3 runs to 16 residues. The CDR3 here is CASSPRSGGSLETQYF. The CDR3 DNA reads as TGTGCCAGTAGTCCCCGTAGCGGGGGCTCCCTGGAGACCCAGTACTTC.